This T cell receptor beta chain was captured by sequencing in a study of CD8+ T cells in alopecia areata. On the study more broadly: Treated patients were given 5 to 10 mg oral tofacitinib twice daily.

Extraction and reverse transcription of RNA yielded cDNA as the sequencing template. Here immunoSEQ multiplex PCR was the method, and the copy in TCRdb shows in-frame clones only, minus some. The sample records roughly 20,000 clones, approximately 70% being singletons. The germline V gene has CDR1 LNHDA and CDR2 SQIVND (reference sequence). V dropped 1 base and J dropped 6; count of bases not matched to a gene: 5. The CDR3 extends over 17 amino acids. Alopecia areata patients had lesional scalp punch biopsies and peripheral blood taken from them. The source was skin, collected at week 0. The V call is TRBV19, the J call TRBJ2-1; TRBD2 matches at 14 bases. This clonotype originated in a human donor with alopecia areata. The DNA for the CDR3 is TGTGCCAGTAGTATAGCGTTGACTAGCGGGGGGGCCAATGAGCAGTTCTTC. It encodes CASSIALTSGGANEQFF.